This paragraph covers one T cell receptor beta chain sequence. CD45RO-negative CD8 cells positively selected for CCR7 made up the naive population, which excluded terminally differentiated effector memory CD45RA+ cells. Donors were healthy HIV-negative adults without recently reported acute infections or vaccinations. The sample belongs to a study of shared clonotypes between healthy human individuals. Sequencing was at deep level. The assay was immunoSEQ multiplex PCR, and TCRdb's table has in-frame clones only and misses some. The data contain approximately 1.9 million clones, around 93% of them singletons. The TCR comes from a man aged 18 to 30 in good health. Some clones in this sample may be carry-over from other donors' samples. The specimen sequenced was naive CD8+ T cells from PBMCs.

CDR3 bases: TGCAGCGTTTGGGCAGCCCCGGAAGGCCCTGGGGCCAACGTCCTGACTTTC. It encodes CSVWAAPEGPGANVLTF. The chain couples TRBV29-1 to TRBJ2-6; D unresolved. CDR3 length equals 17 residues. V dropped 5 bases and J dropped 2 bases, with 19 bases sitting between them. Germline values: CDR1 SQVTM, CDR2 ANQGSEA. The complete variable domain, with remaining parts taken from reference TRBV29-1 and TRBJ2-6, reads SAVISQKPSRDICQRGTSLTIQCQVDSQVTMMFWYRQQPGQSLTLIATANQGSEATYESGFVIDKFPISRPNLTFSTLTVSNMSPEDSSIYLCSVWAAPEGPGANVLTFGAGSRLTVL.